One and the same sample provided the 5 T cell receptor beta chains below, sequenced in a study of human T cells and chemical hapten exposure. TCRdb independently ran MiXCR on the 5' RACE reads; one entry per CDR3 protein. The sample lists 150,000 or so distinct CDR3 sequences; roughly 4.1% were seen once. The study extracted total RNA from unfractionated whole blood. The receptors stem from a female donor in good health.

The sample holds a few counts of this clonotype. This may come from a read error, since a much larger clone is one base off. This chain's CDR3 is CAISHGTGGRGEQKLFF. The CDR3 coding sequence is TGTGCCATCAGTCACGGGACAGGGGGCCGAGGTGAACAAAAACTGTTTTTT. The chain links TRBV10-3 to TRBJ1-4, with 12 positions matching TRBD1. Germline-derived CDR1 and CDR2 are ENHRY and SYGVKD. This CDR3 comprises 17 residues. V shed 5 bases and J 9 bases; nucleotides not matched to a gene: 13.

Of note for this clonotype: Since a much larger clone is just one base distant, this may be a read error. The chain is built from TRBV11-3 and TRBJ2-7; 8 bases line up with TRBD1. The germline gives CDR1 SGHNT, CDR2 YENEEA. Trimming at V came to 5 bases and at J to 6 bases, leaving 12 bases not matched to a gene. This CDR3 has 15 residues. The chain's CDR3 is CASSPSFGQGSEQYF. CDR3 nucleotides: TGTGCCAGCAGCCCGAGTTTTGGACAGGGTTCCGAGCAGTACTTC.

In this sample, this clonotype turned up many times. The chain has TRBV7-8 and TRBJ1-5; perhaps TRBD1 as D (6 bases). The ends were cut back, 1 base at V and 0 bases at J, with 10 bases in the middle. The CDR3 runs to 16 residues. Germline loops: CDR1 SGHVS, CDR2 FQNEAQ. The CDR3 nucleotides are TGTGCCAGCAGCTTAGGTTACAGGGATAGCAATCAGCCCCAGCATTTT. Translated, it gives CASSLGYRDSNQPQHF.

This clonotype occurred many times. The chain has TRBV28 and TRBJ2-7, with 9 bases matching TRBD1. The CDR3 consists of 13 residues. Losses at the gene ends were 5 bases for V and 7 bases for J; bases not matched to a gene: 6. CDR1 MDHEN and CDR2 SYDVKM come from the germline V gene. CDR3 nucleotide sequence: TGTGCCAGCAGTCCATACAGGGGGCAGGAGCAGTACTTC. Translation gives CASSPYRGQEQYF.

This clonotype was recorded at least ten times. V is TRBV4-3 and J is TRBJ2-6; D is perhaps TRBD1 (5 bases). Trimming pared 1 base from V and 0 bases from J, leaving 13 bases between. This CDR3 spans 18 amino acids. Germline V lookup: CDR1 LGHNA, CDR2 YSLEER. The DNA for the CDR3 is TGCGCCAGCAGCCAAGTGAGGACAACCTACTCTGGGGCCAACGTCCTGACTTTC. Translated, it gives CASSQVRTTYSGANVLTF.